This T cell receptor beta chain was found in a study of CD8+ T cells in alopecia areata. The CDR3 has 14 amino acids. The germline V gene encodes CDR1 LNHDA and CDR2 SQIVND (reference sequence). Trimming took 2 bases from V and 6 from J, leaving 11 bases between them. Study conclusions and caveats: Tissue-resident alphabeta T cells belonging to normal skin likewise get sequenced within scalp specimens. With tofacitinib ongoing, many expanded lesional clones persisted in both scalp and blood. Within the top 100, expanded CD8+ clones significantly decreased with tofacitinib, as did scalp clonality. Uncertainty remains about how baseline CD8+ expansion links to response, with one nonresponder.

Extracted from the samples, RNA was reverse transcribed into cDNA to serve as the sequencing template. The repertoire was sequenced with immunoSEQ multiplex PCR; TCRdb's copy has only in-frame clones and lacks some. This sample yields under 150,000 clones, of which around 63% are seen a single time; around 5.7% belongs to the top ten. Treatment denoted: oral pan-JAK inhibitor, 5-10 mg twice daily. Points on this clone: Its antigen is not identified.

The clonotype originates from a human donor with alopecia areata. Sequencing used CD4+ T cells sorted from blood, obtained at week 4, from a patient treated with tofacitinib. The gene calls are TRBV19 and TRBJ2-1; possible D gene TRBD1, 6 bases. The DNA of the CDR3 is TGTGCCAGTAGTATACTTGGACAGTCCAATGAGCAGTTCTTC. Its translation: CASSILGQSNEQFF. The whole variable domain, filled in from reference TRBV19 and TRBJ2-1, reads DGGITQSPKYLFRKEGQNVTLSCEQNLNHDAMYWYRQDPGQGLRLIYYSQIVNDFQKGDIAEGYSVSREKKESFPLTVTSAQKNPTAFYLCASSILGQSNEQFFGPGTRLTVL.